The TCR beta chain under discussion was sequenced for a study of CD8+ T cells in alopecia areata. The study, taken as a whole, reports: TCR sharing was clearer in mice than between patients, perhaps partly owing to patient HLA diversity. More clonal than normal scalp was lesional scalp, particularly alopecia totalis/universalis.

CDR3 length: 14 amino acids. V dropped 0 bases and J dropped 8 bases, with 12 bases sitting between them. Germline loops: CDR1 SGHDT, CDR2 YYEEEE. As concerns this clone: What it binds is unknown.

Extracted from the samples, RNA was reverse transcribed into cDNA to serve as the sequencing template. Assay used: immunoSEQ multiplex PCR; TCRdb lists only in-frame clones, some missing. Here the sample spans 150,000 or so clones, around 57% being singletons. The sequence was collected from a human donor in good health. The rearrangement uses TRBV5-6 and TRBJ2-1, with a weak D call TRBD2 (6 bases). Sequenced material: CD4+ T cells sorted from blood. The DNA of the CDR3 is TGTGCCAGCAGCTTGGGGGACTCCGCGGATGAGCAGTTCTTC. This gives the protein CASSLGDSADEQFF.